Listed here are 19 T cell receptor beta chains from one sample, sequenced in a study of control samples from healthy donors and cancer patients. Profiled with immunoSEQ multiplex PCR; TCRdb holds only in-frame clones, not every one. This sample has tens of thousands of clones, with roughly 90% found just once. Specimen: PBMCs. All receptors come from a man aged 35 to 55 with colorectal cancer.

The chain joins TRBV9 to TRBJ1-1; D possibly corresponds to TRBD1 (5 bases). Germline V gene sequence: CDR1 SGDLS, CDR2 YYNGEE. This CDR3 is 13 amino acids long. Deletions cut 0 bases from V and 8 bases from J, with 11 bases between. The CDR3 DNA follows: TGTGCCAGCAGCGTAGATGGGGGGGTGGAAGCTTTCTTT. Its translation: CASSVDGGVEAFF.

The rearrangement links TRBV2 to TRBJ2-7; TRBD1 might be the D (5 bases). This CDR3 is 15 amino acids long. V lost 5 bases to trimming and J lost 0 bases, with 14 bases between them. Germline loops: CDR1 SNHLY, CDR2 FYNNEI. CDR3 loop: CASSHDVRDSYEQYF. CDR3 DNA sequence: TGTGCCAGCAGTCACGACGTCAGGGACTCCTACGAGCAGTACTTC.

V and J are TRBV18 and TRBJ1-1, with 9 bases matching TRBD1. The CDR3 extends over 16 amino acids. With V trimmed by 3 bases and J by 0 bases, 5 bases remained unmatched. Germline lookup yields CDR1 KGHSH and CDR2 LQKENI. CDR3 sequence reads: CASSPLDRGVNTEAFF. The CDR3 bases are TGTGCCAGCTCACCCCTGGACAGGGGCGTGAACACTGAAGCTTTCTTT.

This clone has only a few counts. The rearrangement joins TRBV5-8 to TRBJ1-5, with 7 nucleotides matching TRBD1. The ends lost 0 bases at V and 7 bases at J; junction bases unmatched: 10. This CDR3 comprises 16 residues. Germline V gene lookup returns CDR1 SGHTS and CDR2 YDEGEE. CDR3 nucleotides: TGTGCCAGCAGCTTGGCCGACAGGGTAGGAGGACAGCCCCAGCATTTT. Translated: CASSLADRVGGQPQHF.

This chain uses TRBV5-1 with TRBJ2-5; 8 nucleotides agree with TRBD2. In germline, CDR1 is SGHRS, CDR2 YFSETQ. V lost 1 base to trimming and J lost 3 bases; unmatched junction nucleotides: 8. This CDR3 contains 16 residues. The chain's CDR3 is CASSLLPSGGEETQYF. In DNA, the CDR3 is TGCGCCAGCAGCTTGCTACCGAGCGGGGGTGAAGAGACCCAGTACTTC.

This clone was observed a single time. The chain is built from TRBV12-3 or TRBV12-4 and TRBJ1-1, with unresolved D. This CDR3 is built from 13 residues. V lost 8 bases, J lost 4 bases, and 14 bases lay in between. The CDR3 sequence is CASALQWGTEAFF. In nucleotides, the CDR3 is TGTGCCAGCGCCCTCCAGTGGGGCACTGAAGCTTTCTTT.

The CDR3 here is CAAKGLATDEQYF. The CDR3 DNA sequence: TGTGCCGCAAAGGGACTAGCAACTGACGAGCAGTACTTC. This chain connects TRBV30 to TRBJ2-7; TRBD2 matches 9 bases. The V and J ends lost 8 bases and 5 bases, in that order; junction bases with no gene match: 10. Germline CDR1 GTSNPN, CDR2 SVGIG (reference sequence). The CDR3 is 13 residues long. Based on the CDR3 plus reference TRBV30 and TRBJ2-7, the full variable domain is SQTIHQWPATLVQPVGSPLSLECTVEGTSNPNLYWYRQAAGRGLQLLFYSVGIGQISSEVPQNLSASRPQDRQFILSSKKLLLSDSGFYLCAAKGLATDEQYFGPGTRLTVT.

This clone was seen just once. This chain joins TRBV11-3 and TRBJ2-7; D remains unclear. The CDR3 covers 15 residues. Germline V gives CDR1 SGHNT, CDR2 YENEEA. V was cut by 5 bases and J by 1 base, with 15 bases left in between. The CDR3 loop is CASSPALGSSYEQYF. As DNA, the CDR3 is TGTGCCAGCAGCCCAGCGCTGGGATCATCCTACGAGCAGTACTTC.

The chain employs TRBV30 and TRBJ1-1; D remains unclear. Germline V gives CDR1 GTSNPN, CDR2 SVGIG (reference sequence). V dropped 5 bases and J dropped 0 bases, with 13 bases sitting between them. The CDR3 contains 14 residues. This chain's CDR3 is CAWCPGRLNTEAFF. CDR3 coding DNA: TGTGCCTGGTGCCCGGGTCGTTTGAACACTGAAGCTTTCTTT.

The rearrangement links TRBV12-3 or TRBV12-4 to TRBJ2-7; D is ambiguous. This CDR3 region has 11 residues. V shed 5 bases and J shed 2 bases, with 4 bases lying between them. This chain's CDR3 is CASSETYEQYF. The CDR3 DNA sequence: TGTGCCAGCAGTGAAACCTACGAGCAGTACTTC.

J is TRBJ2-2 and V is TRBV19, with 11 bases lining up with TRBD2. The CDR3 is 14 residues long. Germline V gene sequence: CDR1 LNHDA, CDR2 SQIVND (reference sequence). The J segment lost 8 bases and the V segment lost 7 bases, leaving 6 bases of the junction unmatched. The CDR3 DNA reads TGTGCCAGTAACGTAGCGGGGGGGCGTGGGGAGCTGTTTTTT. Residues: CASNVAGGRGELFF.

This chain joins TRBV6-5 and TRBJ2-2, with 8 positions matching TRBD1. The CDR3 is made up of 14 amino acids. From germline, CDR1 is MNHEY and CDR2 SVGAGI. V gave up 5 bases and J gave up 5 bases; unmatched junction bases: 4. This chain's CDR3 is CASSRTGKTGELFF. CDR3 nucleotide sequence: TGTGCCAGCAGTAGGACAGGGAAGACCGGGGAGCTGTTTTTT.

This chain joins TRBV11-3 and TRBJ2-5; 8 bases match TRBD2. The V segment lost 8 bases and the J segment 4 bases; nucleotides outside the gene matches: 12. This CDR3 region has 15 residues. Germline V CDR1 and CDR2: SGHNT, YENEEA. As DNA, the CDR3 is TGTGCCAGCTCCCTTTGGAGCGGGGGTTCAGAGACCCAGTACTTC. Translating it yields CASSLWSGGSETQYF. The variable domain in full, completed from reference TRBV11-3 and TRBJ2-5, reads EAGVVQSPRYKIIEKKQPVAFWCNPISGHNTLYWYLQNLGQGPELLIRYENEEAVDDSQLPKDRFSAERLKGVDSTLKIQPAELGDSAVYLCASSLWSGGSETQYFGPGTRLLVL.

In DNA, the CDR3 is TGTGCCAGCAGGGGGGGATTCTATGGCTACACCTTC. This sequence encodes CASRGGFYGYTF. This sequence joins TRBV2 and TRBJ1-2; tentative D call: TRBD1 (5 bases). The germline gives CDR1 SNHLY, CDR2 FYNNEI. This CDR3 region has 12 residues. The ends were cut back, 6 bases at V and 4 bases at J, with 9 bases in the middle.

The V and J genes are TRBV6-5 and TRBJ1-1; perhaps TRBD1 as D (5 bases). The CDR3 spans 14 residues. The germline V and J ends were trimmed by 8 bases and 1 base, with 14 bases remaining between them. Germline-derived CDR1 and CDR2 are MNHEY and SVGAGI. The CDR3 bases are TGTGCCAGCTCAAAGGGGCGGCAGAACACTGAAGCTTTCTTT. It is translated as CASSKGRQNTEAFF.

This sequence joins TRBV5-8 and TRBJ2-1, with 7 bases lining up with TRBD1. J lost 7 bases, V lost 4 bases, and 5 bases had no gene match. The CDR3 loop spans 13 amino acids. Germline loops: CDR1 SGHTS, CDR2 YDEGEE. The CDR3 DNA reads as TGTGCCAGCAGCGGAAAACAGGGGAATGAGCAGTTCTTC. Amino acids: CASSGKQGNEQFF.

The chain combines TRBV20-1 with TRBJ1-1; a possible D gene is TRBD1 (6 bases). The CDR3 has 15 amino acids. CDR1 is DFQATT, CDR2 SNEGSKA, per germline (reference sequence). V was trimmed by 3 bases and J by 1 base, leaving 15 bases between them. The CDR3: CSASRGYVQNTEAFF. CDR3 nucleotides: TGCAGTGCTAGTAGGGGGTATGTGCAGAACACTGAAGCTTTCTTT.

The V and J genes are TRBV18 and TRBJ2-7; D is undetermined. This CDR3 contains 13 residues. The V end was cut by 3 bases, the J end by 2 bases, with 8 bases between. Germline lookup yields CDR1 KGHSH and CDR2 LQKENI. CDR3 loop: CASSPDVTYEQYF. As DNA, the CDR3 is TGTGCCAGCTCACCCGACGTCACCTACGAGCAGTACTTC.

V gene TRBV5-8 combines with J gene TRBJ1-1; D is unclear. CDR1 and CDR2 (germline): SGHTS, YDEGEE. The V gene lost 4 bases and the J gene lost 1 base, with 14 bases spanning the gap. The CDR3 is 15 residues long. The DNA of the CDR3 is TGTGCCAGCAGCCCCCGGACCTTCAAGAACACTGAAGCTTTCTTT. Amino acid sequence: CASSPRTFKNTEAFF. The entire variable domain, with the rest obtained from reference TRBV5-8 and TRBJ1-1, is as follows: EAGVTQSPTHLIKTRGQQATLRCSPISGHTSVYWYQQALGLGLQFLLWYDEGEERNRGNFPPRFSGRQFPNYSSELNVNALELEDSALYLCASSPRTFKNTEAFFGQGTRLTVV.